This TCR beta chain appears in the sequencing data of a study of T cells in localized non-small cell lung cancer. Sequencing was performed with immunoSEQ multiplex PCR; in TCRdb, only in-frame clones are kept and a portion is missing. The data show 4,500 to 6,500 clones, with approximately 60% seen just once and less than 4% held by the top ten. The V and J ends lost 3 bases and 8 bases, in that order; junction bases with no gene match: 8. The CDR3 has 14 residues. Germline values: CDR1 KGHSH, CDR2 LQKENI. Sequences were derived from lymph node tissue, sampled before any cancer treatment. This TCR was sampled from a male donor aged 60 or older with stage I squamous cell lung carcinoma. The chain links TRBV18 to TRBJ1-2, with 8 nucleotides matching TRBD1. CDR3: CASSPGQGDQGYTF. The CDR3, as DNA: TGTGCCAGCTCACCCGGACAGGGCGATCAGGGCTACACCTTC.